This T cell receptor (beta chain) was identified during a study of liver allograft versus peripheral blood T cells. Background on the study: Peripheral blood of the recipients supplied T cell receptor repertoires that were compared with those in transplanted livers.

This clonotype is medium-sized within its sample. Its antigen remains unidentified. Each CDR3 protein gets one entry after TCRdb re-called the reads with MiXCR. The sample holds around 8,600 distinct CDR3 sequences, about 19% seen once. This CDR3 comprises 13 residues. CDR1 and CDR2 from the germline V gene are MNHNY and SVGAGI (reference sequence). With V trimmed by 8 bases and J by 8 bases, 9 bases remained unmatched. Study observations and caveats: Peripheral blood repertoires reportedly differed from the T cell receptor repertoires found inside liver allografts.

This receptor was identified in a human patient who had a liver transplant. Some T cells may trace back to the graft donor. The genes are TRBV6-6 and TRBJ1-2; TRBD1 aligns across 9 bases. CDR3 nucleotides: TGTGCCAGCCGGGACAGGGTGATCCAGGGCTACACCTTC. It codes for CASRDRVIQGYTF.